This T cell receptor (beta chain) stems from a study of regulatory T cells in long-lasting Graves disease. About the study: Prior antithyroid drug treatment in newly diagnosed Graves' patients lasted under 3 months. Study-wide results and caveats: Persistent disease samples used TRBV28, TRBJ1-2 and TRBJ2-5 preferentially.

This clonotype was observed at least ten times. Its antigen is currently unknown. A read error may account for a junction end that differs from germline. CDR1 is SEHNR, CDR2 FQNEAQ, per germline (reference sequence). The length of the CDR3 is 11 residues. Assembly of TCR beta libraries relied on iRepertoire HTBI primers together with Arm-PCR of CDR3 regions. TCRdb re-analysed the multiplex PCR reads in MiXCR, keeping a single row per CDR3 protein. The profile shows around 420,000 distinct CDR3 sequences, 15% to 19% of them singletons. Time point indicated: newly diagnosed GD, antithyroid drugs for less than 3 months. PBMCs were the source of the RNA used for TCR sequencing. American Thyroid Association guidelines were used to diagnose Graves' disease.

The J gene is TRBJ1-1, the V gene TRBV7-9, with D possibly matching TRBD1 (5 bases). Sequences were derived from peripheral blood mononuclear cells (PBMCs), sampled at new diagnosis, from a patient treated with antithyroid drugs. This TCR derives from a female donor with Graves disease. The CDR3 reads CASSSPHPQVF. The DNA for the CDR3 is TGTGCCAGCAGCTCGCCCCACCCACAGGTTTTT.